This T cell receptor (beta chain) was retrieved from a study of blood T cells in healthy people across ages. Alongside a J-beta primer mix, a sample-barcoded 5' primer served in a second PCR lasting roughly 6 to 11 cycles. Every cDNA molecule bore a tag from a template-switch adaptor containing 12 random nucleotides. Each single sample gave us at least 2.5 million CDR3-containing paired-end reads. Using its own MiXCR run on the 5' RACE reads, TCRdb lists one record per CDR3 protein. The table includes 750,000 to 950,000 distinct CDR3 sequences, about 55% detected once. The CDR3 runs to 14 residues. Trimming pared 1 base from V and 4 bases from J, leaving 10 bases between. CDR1 and CDR2 from the germline V gene are LGHDT and YNNKEL (reference sequence). Each sample used at least 6 million PBMCs.

Sequenced: blood. This sequence was found in an elderly man in good health. The chain is built from TRBV3-1 and TRBJ1-2, with a possible D match to TRBD1 (5 bases). The CDR3 here is CASSQGQGPYGYTF. The CDR3 nucleotides read TGTGCCAGCAGCCAAGGGCAGGGCCCCTATGGCTACACCTTC.